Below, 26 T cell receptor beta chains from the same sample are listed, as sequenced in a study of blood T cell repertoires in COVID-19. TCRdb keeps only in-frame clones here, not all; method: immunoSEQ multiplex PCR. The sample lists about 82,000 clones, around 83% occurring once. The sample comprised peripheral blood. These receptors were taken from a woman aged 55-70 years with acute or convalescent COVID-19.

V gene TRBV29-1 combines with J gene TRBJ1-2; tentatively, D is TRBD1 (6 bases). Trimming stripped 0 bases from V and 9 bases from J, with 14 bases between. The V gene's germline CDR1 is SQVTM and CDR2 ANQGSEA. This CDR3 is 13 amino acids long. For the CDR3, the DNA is TGCAGCGTTGAAGATAGCAGGGGTAGCCGCTACACCTTC. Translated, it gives CSVEDSRGSRYTF.

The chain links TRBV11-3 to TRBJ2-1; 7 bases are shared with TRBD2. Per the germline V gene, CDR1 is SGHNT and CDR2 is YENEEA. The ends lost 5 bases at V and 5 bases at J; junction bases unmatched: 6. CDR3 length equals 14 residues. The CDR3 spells CASSPSTSNNEQFF. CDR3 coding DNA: TGTGCCAGCAGCCCTTCGACTAGCAACAATGAGCAGTTCTTC.

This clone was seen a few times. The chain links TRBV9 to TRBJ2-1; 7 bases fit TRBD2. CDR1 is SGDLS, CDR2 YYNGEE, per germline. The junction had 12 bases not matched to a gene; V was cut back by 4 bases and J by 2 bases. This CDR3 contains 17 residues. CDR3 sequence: CASSLPLSGATYNEQFF. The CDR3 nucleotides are TGTGCCAGCAGCCTCCCTCTAAGCGGGGCAACCTACAATGAGCAGTTCTTC.

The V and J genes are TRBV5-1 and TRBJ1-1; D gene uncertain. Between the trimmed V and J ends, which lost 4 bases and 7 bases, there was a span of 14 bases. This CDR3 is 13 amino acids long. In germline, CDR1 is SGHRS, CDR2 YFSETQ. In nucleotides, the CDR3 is TGCGCCAGCAGCATCTCGATCGAGGGTGAAGCTTTCTTT. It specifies CASSISIEGEAFF. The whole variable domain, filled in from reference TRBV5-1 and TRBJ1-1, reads KAGVTQTPRYLIKTRGQQVTLSCSPISGHRSVSWYQQTPGQGLQFLFEYFSETQRNKGNFPGRFSGRQFSNSRSEMNVSTLELGDSALYLCASSISIEGEAFFGQGTRLTVV.

The CDR3 nucleotides read TGTGCCAGCAGCTTTTCGGCAGGGGGTGTCACAGATACGCAGTATTTT. Protein: CASSFSAGGVTDTQYF. V gene TRBV5-8 combines with J gene TRBJ2-3; 7 nucleotides align to TRBD1. This CDR3 spans 16 amino acids. J gave up 2 bases and V 2 bases, and 8 bases lay outside the gene matches. Germline CDR1 SGHTS, CDR2 YDEGEE.

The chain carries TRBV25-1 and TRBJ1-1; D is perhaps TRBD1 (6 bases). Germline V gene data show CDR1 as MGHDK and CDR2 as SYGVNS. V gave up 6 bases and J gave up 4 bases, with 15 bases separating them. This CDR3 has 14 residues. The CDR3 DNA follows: TGTGCCAGCAGGGTTCCAGGGGAAGGCACTGAAGCTTTCTTT. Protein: CASRVPGEGTEAFF.

The DNA for the CDR3 is TGTGCCACCAGTGATCCAGGACAGGGACAAGAGACCCAGTACTTC. This encodes CATSDPGQGQETQYF. The chain is built from TRBV24-1 and TRBJ2-5; 8 bases map to TRBD1. V shed 3 bases, J shed 2 bases, and the junction held 4 bases outside the gene matches. In germline, CDR1 is KGHDR, CDR2 SFDVKD. This CDR3 is built from 15 residues.

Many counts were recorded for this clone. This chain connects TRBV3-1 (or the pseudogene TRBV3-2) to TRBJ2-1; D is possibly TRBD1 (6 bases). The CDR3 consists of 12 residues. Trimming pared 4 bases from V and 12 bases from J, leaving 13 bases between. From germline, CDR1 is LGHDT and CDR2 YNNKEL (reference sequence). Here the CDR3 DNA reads TGTGCCAGCAGCCGCTCAGAAGGGGGGCAGTTCTTC. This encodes CASSRSEGGQFF.

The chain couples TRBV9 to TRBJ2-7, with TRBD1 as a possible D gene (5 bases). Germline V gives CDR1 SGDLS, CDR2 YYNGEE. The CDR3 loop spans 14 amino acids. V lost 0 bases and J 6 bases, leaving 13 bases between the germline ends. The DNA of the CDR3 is TGTGCCAGCAGCGTAGGTCAGGGCAACTCCGAGCAGTACTTC. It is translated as CASSVGQGNSEQYF.

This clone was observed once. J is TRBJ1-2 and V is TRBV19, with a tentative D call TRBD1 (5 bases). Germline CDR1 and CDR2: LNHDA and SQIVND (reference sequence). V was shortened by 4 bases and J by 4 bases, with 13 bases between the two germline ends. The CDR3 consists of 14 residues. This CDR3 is CASSTGEQGYGYTF. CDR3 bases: TGTGCCAGTAGTACGGGGGAGCAAGGCTATGGCTACACCTTC. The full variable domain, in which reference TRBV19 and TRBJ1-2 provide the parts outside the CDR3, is DGGITQSPKYLFRKEGQNVTLSCEQNLNHDAMYWYRQDPGQGLRLIYYSQIVNDFQKGDIAEGYSVSREKKESFPLTVTSAQKNPTAFYLCASSTGEQGYGYTFGSGTRLTVV.

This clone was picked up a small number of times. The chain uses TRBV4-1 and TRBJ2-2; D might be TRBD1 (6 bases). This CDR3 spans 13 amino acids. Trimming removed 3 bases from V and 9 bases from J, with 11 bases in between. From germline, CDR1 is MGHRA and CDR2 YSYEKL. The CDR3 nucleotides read TGCGCCAGCAGCCAGTACAGGGCGTGGGAGCTGTTTTTT. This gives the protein CASSQYRAWELFF.

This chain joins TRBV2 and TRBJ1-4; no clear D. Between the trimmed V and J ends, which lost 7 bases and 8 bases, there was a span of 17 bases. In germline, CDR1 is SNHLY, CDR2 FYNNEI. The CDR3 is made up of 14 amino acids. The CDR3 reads CASTRVLAEEKLFF. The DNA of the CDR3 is TGTGCCAGCACCCGGGTCCTAGCGGAGGAAAAACTGTTTTTT.

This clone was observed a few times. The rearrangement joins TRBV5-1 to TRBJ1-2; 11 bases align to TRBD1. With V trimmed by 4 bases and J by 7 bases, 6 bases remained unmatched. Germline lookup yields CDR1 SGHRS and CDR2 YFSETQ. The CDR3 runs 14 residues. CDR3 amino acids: CASSPGQGAGGYTF. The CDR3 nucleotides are TGCGCCAGCAGCCCTGGACAGGGGGCCGGTGGCTACACCTTC.

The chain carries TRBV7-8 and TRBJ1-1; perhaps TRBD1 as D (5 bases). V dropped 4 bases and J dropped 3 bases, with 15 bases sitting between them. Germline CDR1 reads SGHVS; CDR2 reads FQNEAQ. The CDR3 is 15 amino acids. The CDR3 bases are TGTGCCAGCAGCTCCGATGGCCGGGGGGACACTGAAGCTTTCTTT. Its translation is CASSSDGRGDTEAFF.

In nucleotides, the CDR3 is TGTGCCAGCAGCTCCGGGGATAACTATGGCTACACCTTC. Its protein is CASSSGDNYGYTF. The chain combines TRBV5-5 with TRBJ1-2; D gene unclear. The germline CDR1 and CDR2 sequences are SGHKS and YYEKEE (reference sequence). The CDR3 spans 13 residues. The V gene lost 3 bases and the J gene lost 1 base, with 7 bases spanning the gap.

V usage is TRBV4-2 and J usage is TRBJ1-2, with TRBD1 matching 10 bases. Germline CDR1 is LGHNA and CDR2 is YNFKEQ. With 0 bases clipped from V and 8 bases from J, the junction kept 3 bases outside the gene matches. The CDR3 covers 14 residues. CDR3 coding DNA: TGTGCCAGCAGCCAAGACGACAGGGGGCGCGGCTACACCTTC. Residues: CASSQDDRGRGYTF.

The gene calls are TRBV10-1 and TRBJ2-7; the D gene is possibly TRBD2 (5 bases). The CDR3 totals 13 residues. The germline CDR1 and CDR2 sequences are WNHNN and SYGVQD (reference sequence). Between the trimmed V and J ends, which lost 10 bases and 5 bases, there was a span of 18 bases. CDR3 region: CAMSDSTGNEQYF. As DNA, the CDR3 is TGCGCCATGTCGGACTCAACGGGAAACGAGCAGTACTTC.

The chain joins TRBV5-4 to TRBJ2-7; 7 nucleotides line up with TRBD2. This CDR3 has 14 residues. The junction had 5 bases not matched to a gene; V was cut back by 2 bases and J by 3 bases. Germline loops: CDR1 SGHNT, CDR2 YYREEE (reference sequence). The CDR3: CASSFPGTIYEQYF. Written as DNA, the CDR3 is TGTGCCAGCAGCTTTCCCGGGACTATCTACGAGCAGTACTTC.

CDR3 residues: CASSLVGTSSTGELFF. CDR3 bases: TGCGCCAGCAGCTTGGTAGGGACTAGCTCTACCGGGGAGCTGTTTTTT. The V gene is TRBV5-1, the J gene TRBJ2-2, with 9 positions matching TRBD2. CDR1 is SGHRS, CDR2 YFSETQ, per germline. V was pared by 0 bases and J by 5 bases, with 5 bases of the junction left unmatched. This CDR3 spans 16 amino acids.

The CDR3 protein is CASSLRDRANQPQHF. In DNA form, the CDR3 reads TGTGCCAGTAGTTTGAGGGACAGGGCCAATCAGCCCCAGCATTTT. The chain carries TRBV19 and TRBJ1-5; TRBD1 matches at 9 bases. The CDR3 has 15 residues. The germline gives CDR1 LNHDA, CDR2 SQIVND (reference sequence). Trimming cost V 5 bases and J 3 bases; bases outside gene matches: 5.

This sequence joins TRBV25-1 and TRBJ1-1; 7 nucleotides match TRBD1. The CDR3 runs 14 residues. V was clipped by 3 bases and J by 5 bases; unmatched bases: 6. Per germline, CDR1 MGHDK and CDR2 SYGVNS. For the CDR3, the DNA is TGTGCCAGCAGTGATGGGCCAGGGGGAACTGAAGCTTTCTTT. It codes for CASSDGPGGTEAFF.

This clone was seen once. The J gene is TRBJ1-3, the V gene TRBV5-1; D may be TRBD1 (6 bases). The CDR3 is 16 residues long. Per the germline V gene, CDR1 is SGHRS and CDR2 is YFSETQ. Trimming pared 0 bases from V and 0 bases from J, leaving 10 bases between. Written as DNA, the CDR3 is TGCGCCAGCAGCTTGGAACCAGGGGACTCTGGAAACACCATATATTTT. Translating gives CASSLEPGDSGNTIYF.

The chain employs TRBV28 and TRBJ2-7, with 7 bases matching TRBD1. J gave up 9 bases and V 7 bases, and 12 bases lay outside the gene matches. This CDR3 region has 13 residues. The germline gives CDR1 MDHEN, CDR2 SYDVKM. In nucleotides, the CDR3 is TGTGCCAGCACAAACAAAAGGGGGCTGGGGCAGTACTTC. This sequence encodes CASTNKRGLGQYF.

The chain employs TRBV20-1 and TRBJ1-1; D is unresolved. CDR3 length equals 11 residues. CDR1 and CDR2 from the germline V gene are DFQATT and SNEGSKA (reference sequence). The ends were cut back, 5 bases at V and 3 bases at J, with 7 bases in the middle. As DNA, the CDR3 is TGCAGTGCTGAACACCACACTGAAGCTTTCTTT. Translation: CSAEHHTEAFF.

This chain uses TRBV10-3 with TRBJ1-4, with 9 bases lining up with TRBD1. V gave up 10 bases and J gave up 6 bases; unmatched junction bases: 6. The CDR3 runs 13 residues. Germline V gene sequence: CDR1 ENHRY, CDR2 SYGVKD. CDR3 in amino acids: CATNRGRDEKLFF. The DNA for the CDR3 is TGTGCCACCAACAGGGGGCGCGATGAAAAACTGTTTTTT.

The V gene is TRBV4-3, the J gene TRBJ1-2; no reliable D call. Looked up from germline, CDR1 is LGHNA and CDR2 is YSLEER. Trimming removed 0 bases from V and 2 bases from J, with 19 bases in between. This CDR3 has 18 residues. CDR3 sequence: CASSQDPREDLRNYGYTF. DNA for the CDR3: TGCGCCAGCAGCCAAGACCCGAGGGAGGATCTGAGGAACTATGGCTACACCTTC.